The 15 T cell receptor beta chains in this list originate from one sample, sequenced in a study of blood T cell repertoires in COVID-19. This table comes from immunoSEQ multiplex PCR, and its TCRdb copy is limited to in-frame clones, with some not included. Of about 90,000 clones listed, 80% to 90% were seen once; the top ten hold about 15%. Sample: peripheral blood. The receptor source for this set is a human donor in a cohort sampled during active COVID-19.

This clone was observed a handful of times. Other DNA sequences in the sample encode the same CDR3. The V gene is TRBV5-1, the J gene TRBJ2-7, with 8 bases that match TRBD1. V dropped 4 bases and J dropped 1; count of bases not matched to a gene: 4. The length of the CDR3 is 14 residues. In germline, CDR1 is SGHRS, CDR2 YFSETQ. The CDR3 DNA follows: TGCGCCAGCAGCCCTGGGACAGGTTCCTACGAGCAGTACTTC. This encodes CASSPGTGSYEQYF. The entire variable domain, with the rest obtained from reference TRBV5-1 and TRBJ2-7, is as follows: KAGVTQTPRYLIKTRGQQVTLSCSPISGHRSVSWYQQTPGQGLQFLFEYFSETQRNKGNFPGRFSGRQFSNSRSEMNVSTLELGDSALYLCASSPGTGSYEQYFGPGTRLTVT.

The chain couples TRBV5-1 to TRBJ1-6; TRBD1 matches at 7 bases. The CDR3 consists of 13 residues. Germline V gives CDR1 SGHRS, CDR2 YFSETQ. With 4 bases clipped from V and 11 bases from J, the junction kept 6 bases outside the gene matches. The CDR3 protein is CASSLGQVAPLHF. The DNA of the CDR3 is TGCGCCAGCAGCCTTGGACAGGTTGCACCCCTCCACTTT.

The chain has TRBV7-3 and TRBJ2-3, with 9 bases matching TRBD2. The V gene's germline CDR1 is SGHTA and CDR2 FQGTGA. J was trimmed by 5 bases and V by 1 base; bases with no gene match: 4. This CDR3 has 15 amino acids. This CDR3 is CASSLNAGGQDTQYF. As DNA, the CDR3 is TGTGCCAGCAGCTTAAATGCGGGGGGGCAAGATACGCAGTATTTT.

The chain links TRBV28 to TRBJ1-6, with 8 bases identical to TRBD1. Germline CDR1 MDHEN, CDR2 SYDVKM. Germline trimming cut 6 bases from V and 8 bases from J; bases unmatched to any gene: 3. This CDR3 has 13 amino acids. For the CDR3, the DNA is TGTGCCAGCAGAGTACAGGGGGATTCACCCCTCCACTTT. It translates to CASRVQGDSPLHF.

In its sample, this clone was seen once. At the DNA level, this CDR3 is encoded by other sequences in the same sample as well. V and J are TRBV9 and TRBJ2-3, with TRBD2 matching 8 bases. Germline CDR1 reads SGDLS; CDR2 reads YYNGEE. CDR3 size: 15 residues. J was trimmed by 3 bases and V by 0 bases; bases with no gene match: 3. CDR3 coding DNA: TGTGCCAGCAGCGTAGCGAGCGGGGGAACAGATACGCAGTATTTT. Encoded protein: CASSVASGGTDTQYF.

This sequence joins TRBV18 and TRBJ1-2, with 8 nucleotides matching TRBD1. Germline assignment: CDR1 KGHSH and CDR2 LQKENI. The V segment lost 6 bases and the J segment 5 bases; nucleotides outside the gene matches: 14. The CDR3 length is 16 residues. CDR3 residues: CASSTIDRGNEYGYTF. CDR3 bases: TGTGCCAGCTCTACGATCGACAGGGGTAATGAGTATGGCTACACCTTC. Full variable domain (rest looked up from reference TRBV18 and TRBJ1-2): NAGVMQNPRHLVRRRGQEARLRCSPMKGHSHVYWYRQLPEEGLKFMVYLQKENIIDESGMPKERFSAEFPKEGPSILRIQQVVRGDSAAYFCASSTIDRGNEYGYTFGSGTRLTVV.

This rearrangement joins TRBV6-5 to TRBJ2-7, with 8 bases that match TRBD1. Germline values: CDR1 MNHEY, CDR2 SVGAGI. This CDR3 is built from 16 residues. With 2 bases clipped from V and 0 bases from J, the junction kept 6 bases outside the gene matches. CDR3 nucleotide sequence: TGTGCCAGCAGTTACGGAGGACAGGGAGTCTCCTACGAGCAGTACTTC. Its translation is CASSYGGQGVSYEQYF.

The chain employs TRBV7-2 and TRBJ2-3, with TRBD2 matching over 11 bases. Germline V gives CDR1 SGHTA, CDR2 FQGNSA. V gave up 3 bases and J gave up 3 bases; unmatched junction bases: 5. This CDR3 comprises 16 residues. The CDR3 sequence: CASSFSGGAGTDTQYF. CDR3 DNA: TGTGCCAGCAGCTTTAGCGGGGGGGCCGGTACAGATACGCAGTATTTT.

V usage is TRBV6-5 and J usage is TRBJ1-2; maybe TRBD1 (6 bases). Germline CDR1 is MNHEY and CDR2 is SVGAGI. CDR3 length: 13 residues. The germline V and J ends were trimmed by 2 bases and 7 bases, with 11 bases remaining between them. CDR3 bases: TGTGCCAGCAGTTACAGGGGGAGGGGTGGCTACACCTTC. It specifies CASSYRGRGGYTF.

This chain links TRBV12-3 or TRBV12-4 with TRBJ1-2; no definite D call. This CDR3 comprises 13 residues. With 6 bases removed from V and 8 bases from J, the gap between germline ends came to 16 bases. The CDR3, as DNA: TGTGCCAGCAGCCTCCGGTCAGGCGGGGGCTACACCTTC. Its protein is CASSLRSGGGYTF.

The V and J genes are TRBV4-2 and TRBJ1-2; TRBD1 might be the D (5 bases). Trimming removed 0 bases from V and 9 bases from J, with 14 bases in between. Germline-derived CDR1 and CDR2 are LGHNA and YNFKEQ. CDR3 length: 14 residues. The CDR3 nucleotides are TGTGCCAGCAGCCAAGAGGATGCGGGGCTCCGCTACACCTTC. It specifies CASSQEDAGLRYTF.

The rearrangement joins TRBV2 to TRBJ2-3; D unclear. Between the trimmed V and J ends, which lost 4 bases and 6 bases, there was a span of 5 bases. CDR1 is SNHLY and CDR2 is FYNNEI in the germline V gene. The CDR3 length is 11 residues. For the CDR3, the DNA is TGTGCCAGCAGTGTGGAGGATACGCAGTATTTT. Its translation: CASSVEDTQYF.

CDR3 bases: TGTGCCAGCAGCCAGGGGGCTGGTCAGCCCCAGCATTTT. It is translated as CASSQGAGQPQHF. The chain recombines TRBV3-1 (or the pseudogene TRBV3-2) with TRBJ1-5, with D perhaps matching TRBD1 (6 bases). This CDR3 contains 13 residues. Germline V CDR1 and CDR2: LGHDT, YNNKEL (reference sequence). V was pared by 3 bases and J by 6 bases, with 9 bases between.

The rearrangement links TRBV5-8 to TRBJ2-1; TRBD2 aligns across 7 bases. This CDR3 has 15 amino acids. Germline CDR1 SGHTS, CDR2 YDEGEE. Trimming removed 4 bases from V and 6 bases from J; junction bases left unmatched: 10. CDR3 loop: CASSRQRGFSNEQFF. In nucleotides, the CDR3 is TGTGCCAGCAGCCGTCAGCGGGGTTTTTCCAATGAGCAGTTCTTC. The variable domain in full, with the rest retrieved from reference TRBV5-8 and TRBJ2-1, is EAGVTQSPTHLIKTRGQQATLRCSPISGHTSVYWYQQALGLGLQFLLWYDEGEERNRGNFPPRFSGRQFPNYSSELNVNALELEDSALYLCASSRQRGFSNEQFFGPGTRLTVL.

The J gene is TRBJ1-2, the V gene TRBV28, with 7 positions matching TRBD1. The V and J ends lost 6 bases and 4 bases, in that order; junction bases with no gene match: 5. Germline V lookup: CDR1 MDHEN, CDR2 SYDVKM. The CDR3 loop spans 13 amino acids. CDR3 protein: CASRTGTAYGYTF. The CDR3 DNA reads as TGTGCCAGCAGAACCGGGACAGCCTATGGCTACACCTTC.